The entry that follows covers one T cell receptor beta chain sequence. This clonotype is large (0.1 to 1%) in its sample. No antigen is known for it. Base qualities are missing; no much larger clone stands one base away. The CDR3 spans 16 residues, from the cysteine through the phenylalanine. Only CDR3 DNA is held: 48 bases, read in frame from base 1. Via the germline V gene, CDR1 is SGHRS and CDR2 YFSETQ. V is trimmed back by 4 bases and J by 2 bases, and the junction contains 8 bases that no gene match accounts for. The data stem from a study of precursors of human CD4 cytotoxic T cells (dated by TCRdb to 2016 to 2019). Some background on the complete study: The bulk TCR-seq analysis covered CD4+ memory subsets from 14 donors in total. Sequences for both the TCRalpha and TCRbeta chains came out of the TCR-seq analysis of about 14 donors (table S7).

Overall study results and their limits: Only 13 of the 14 donors were included in some of the bulk TCR-seq comparisons, which suggests that not every subset was available for every donor. Compared with the TCM and TEM subsets, the IL-7Rhigh and IL-7R- TEMRA subsets had more restricted TCR repertoires, marked by lower diversity and more expanded clonotypes. The limitation that the direction of differentiation between precursor and effector cells cannot be definitively established by a human observational design was noted by the authors. A bigger share of IL-7Rhigh TEMRA clonotypes consisted of expanded effector clonotypes than was the case for TEM or TCM clonotypes.

To test for a precursor-effector relationship among CD4 cytotoxic T cells, four sorted CD4+ memory subsets (TCM, TEM, IL-7Rhigh TEMRA, IL-7R- TEMRA) underwent bulk UMI-based TCR sequencing. Cells were obtained from peripheral blood mononuclear cells that had been isolated from human blood. Sequencing used an Illumina MiSeq. The paper's processing steps were these. To quantify repertoire diversity, the Shannon-Wiener index was calculated using VDJtools. A TCRbeta clonotype counted as expanded if its clonotype frequency was 3 or higher. TCRdb passed the public sequencing reads through fastp at Q25 and MiXCR, retaining productive beta sequences. Each entry is one CDR3 protein sequence, shown with its most common DNA and genes. It is TCRdb's table, rather than the study itself, that gives the V and J calls and clone size. A total of roughly 510 distinct CDR3 sequences appear in this sample, about 15% of them only once. In total, the top ten clones hold more than 10% of the sample.

The clonotype comes from a human donor in good health. What was sequenced was memory CD4+ T cells from blood (PBMCs). Here the chain combines TRBV5-1 and TRBJ2-2, with TRBD1 matching 7 junction bases. The DNA sequence follows: TGCGCCAGCAGCCGATCGGGACAGACAAACACCGGGGAGCTGTTTTTT. It translates to CASSRSGQTNTGELFF.